A selection of T cell receptor beta chains follows, all from one sample in a study of T cells after yellow fever vaccination. TCRdb reprocessed the 5' RACE reads with MiXCR, giving one entry per CDR3 protein. Of approximately 69,000 distinct CDR3 sequences detected, around 6.2% appear once; the ten largest clones hold under 2.5%. Material: CD4+ T cells sorted from PBMCs, obtained less than 16 days after the first yellow fever vaccination. The source of these receptors is a man younger than 35 who received the YFV17D yellow fever vaccine. Each CDR3 is given with its conserved first and last residue. The D gene is left open where the match is weak. The size entry is marked missing in some rows and otherwise reads once, few, many or a size class.

D gene | clone size | J gene | V gene | CDR3 protein | CDR3 DNA
NA | many | TRBJ2-7 | TRBV20-1 | CSAPIDRFSYEQYF | TGCAGTGCTCCAATAGACAGGTTTTCCTACGAGCAGTACTTC
NA | many | TRBJ1-4 | TRBV4-3 | CASSPSLRVDEKLFF | TGCGCCAGCAGCCCCTCACTGCGAGTGGATGAAAAACTGTTTTTT
TRBD2 | many | TRBJ2-1 | TRBV30 | CAWSSGGQFF | TGTGCCTGGAGCTCGGGGGGGCAGTTCTTC
NA | many | TRBJ2-3 | TRBV15 | CATRKGTLTDTQYF | TGTGCCACCAGAAAGGGGACACTGACAGATACGCAGTATTTT
NA | many | TRBJ1-5 | TRBV12-3/TRBV12-4 | CASSLQTQPQHF | TGTGCCAGCAGTTTGCAAACTCAGCCCCAGCATTTT
TRBD2 | many | TRBJ2-1 | TRBV6-5 | CASSLAGGLRYNEQFF | TGTGCCAGCAGTTTAGCGGGGGGGCTGAGGTACAATGAGCAGTTCTTC
NA | many | TRBJ2-3 | TRBV3-1 | CASRLTASTDTQYF | TGTGCCAGCAGGCTGACAGCTAGCACAGATACGCAGTATTTT
TRBD1 | many | TRBJ2-5 | TRBV5-1 | CASSLHRQGVTQYF | TGCGCCAGCAGCTTGCATCGACAGGGGGTGACCCAGTACTTC
NA | few | TRBJ1-6 | TRBV24-1 | CATSEGKHWESPLHF | TGTGCCACCAGTGAAGGCAAACACTGGGAGTCACCCCTCCACTTT
TRBD2 | NA | TRBJ2-3 | TRBV20-1 | CSARSRGRSDTQYF | TGCAGTGCTAGATCGCGGGGGAGGTCAGATACGCAGTATTTT
NA | many | TRBJ2-5 | TRBV15 | CATSSLRGDQETQYF | TGTGCCACCAGCAGCCTCCGGGGCGACCAAGAGACCCAGTACTTC
NA | many | TRBJ1-5 | TRBV2 | CASSAGRTNQPQHF | TGTGCCAGCAGCGCCGGGAGAACCAATCAGCCCCAGCATTTT
TRBD1 | many | TRBJ1-2 | TRBV6-5 | CASSQGADYGYTF | TGTGCCAGTAGTCAGGGGGCCGACTATGGCTACACCTTC
NA | many | TRBJ2-5 | TRBV5-1 | CASSLFFLGPKETQYF | TGCGCCAGCAGCTTGTTTTTCCTTGGACCGAAAGAGACCCAGTACTTC
NA | many | TRBJ2-1 | TRBV15 | CATSRDRPGYNEQFF | TGTGCCACCAGCAGAGATAGGCCAGGGTACAATGAGCAGTTCTTC
NA | many | TRBJ1-4 | TRBV18 | CASSPNSIGLSTNEKLFF | TGTGCCAGCTCACCAAATTCGATCGGGCTGTCAACTAATGAAAAACTGTTTTTT
NA | many | TRBJ2-5 | TRBV5-5 | CASSPGWSQETQYF | TGTGCCAGCAGCCCCGGATGGTCACAAGAGACCCAGTACTTC
NA | few | TRBJ1-2 | TRBV29-1 | CSVDLGLTYTF | TGCAGCGTTGATCTGGGACTGACCTACACCTTC
NA | many | TRBJ2-1 | TRBV19 | CASIDLRVGEQFF | TGTGCCAGTATAGATCTCAGGGTAGGTGAGCAGTTCTTC
TRBD2 | many | TRBJ2-3 | TRBV27 | CASSPGGAVTDTQYF | TGTGCCAGCAGTCCCGGGGGGGCTGTCACAGATACGCAGTATTTT
TRBD1 | many | TRBJ1-5 | TRBV12-3/TRBV12-4 | CASTRTGDQPQHF | TGTGCCAGCACTCGGACAGGCGATCAGCCCCAGCATTTT
NA | many | TRBJ1-6 | TRBV9 | CASSSPGGGPDSPLHF | TGTGCCAGCAGCTCCCCTGGGGGGGGTCCGGATTCACCCCTCCACTTT
TRBD1 | many | TRBJ1-5 | TRBV20-1 | CSAVTGANLNQPQHF | TGCAGTGCCGTGACAGGGGCCAACCTCAATCAGCCCCAGCATTTT
NA | NA | TRBJ2-1 | TRBV4-3 | CASSQVPHFNEQFF | TGCGCCAGCAGTCAAGTCCCGCATTTCAATGAGCAGTTCTTC
TRBD1 | many | TRBJ1-4 | TRBV24-1 | CATSGSGQGDEKLFF | TGTGCCACCAGTGGATCCGGACAGGGTGATGAAAAACTGTTTTTT
TRBD1 | many | TRBJ2-1 | TRBV27 | CASSPGQGTEQFF | TGTGCCAGCAGTCCCGGACAGGGTACTGAGCAGTTCTTC
NA | NA | TRBJ1-2 | TRBV20-1 | CSARDVGRKGANYGYTF | TGCAGTGCTAGAGATGTTGGCAGAAAAGGGGCTAACTATGGCTACACCTTC
TRBD1 | many | TRBJ2-2 | TRBV5-1 | CASSSWTGTNTGELFF | TGCGCCAGCAGCTCCTGGACAGGGACGAACACCGGGGAGCTGTTTTTT
NA | many | TRBJ1-4 | TRBV5-1 | CASKKWQSPSNEKLFF | TGCGCCAGCAAGAAGTGGCAGTCCCCTTCTAATGAAAAACTGTTTTTT
TRBD2 | many | TRBJ2-7 | TRBV5-1 | CASSLPDGGYEQYF | TGCGCCAGCAGCTTACCGGACGGGGGGTACGAGCAGTACTTC
TRBD1 | many | TRBJ2-4 | TRBV3-1 | CASSFRQGWTSIQYF | TGTGCCAGCAGCTTCCGACAGGGTTGGACAAGCATTCAGTACTTC
NA | many | TRBJ2-3 | TRBV6-5 | CASRTVQGRGTDTQYF | TGTGCCAGCAGAACCGTACAGGGAAGGGGCACAGATACGCAGTATTTT
TRBD1 | many | TRBJ2-5 | TRBV3-1 | CASSQVSGTGSLQETQYF | TGTGCCAGCAGCCAAGTTTCCGGGACAGGGTCACTTCAAGAGACCCAGTACTTC
TRBD1 | NA | TRBJ2-2 | TRBV6-5 | CASSRAGGLFF | TGTGCCAGCAGCCGCGCAGGGGGCCTGTTTTTT
NA | many | TRBJ2-3 | TRBV5-8 | CASSPDLMDTQYF | TGTGCCAGCAGCCCGGACTTGATGGATACGCAGTATTTT
TRBD2 | many | TRBJ2-5 | TRBV7-2 | CASSLASGGRVETQYF | TGTGCCAGCAGCTTAGCTAGCGGGGGTAGGGTAGAGACCCAGTACTTC
NA | many | TRBJ2-1 | TRBV5-1 | CASSPDQVWNEQFF | TGCGCCAGCAGCCCGGACCAGGTTTGGAATGAGCAGTTCTTC
TRBD1 | many | TRBJ1-1 | TRBV4-1 | CASSRGQGPLNTEAFF | TGCGCCAGCAGCCGAGGACAGGGTCCATTGAACACTGAAGCTTTCTTT
NA | NA | TRBJ2-3 | TRBV5-6 | CARSPGLHSSTDTQYF | TGTGCCAGGAGCCCCGGGCTCCACTCCAGCACAGATACGCAGTATTTT
TRBD2 | many | TRBJ2-3 | TRBV7-6 | CASSSRGGHGDTQYF | TGTGCCAGCAGTTCCCGGGGGGGGCACGGAGATACGCAGTATTTT
NA | many | TRBJ2-1 | TRBV5-1 | CASSGGEGKFF | TGCGCCAGCAGTGGCGGAGAAGGCAAGTTCTTC
NA | many | TRBJ1-1 | TRBV4-2 | CASSQDGAKAFF | TGTGCCAGCAGCCAAGACGGGGCAAAAGCTTTCTTT
NA | many | TRBJ2-1 | TRBV12-3/TRBV12-4 | CASSLSRGNTYNEQFF | TGTGCCAGCAGTTTGAGTCGGGGGAATACCTACAATGAGCAGTTCTTC
NA | many | TRBJ2-2 | TRBV5-4 | CASSSAGINTGELFF | TGTGCCAGCAGCTCCGCAGGGATAAACACCGGGGAGCTGTTTTTT
NA | many | TRBJ2-1 | TRBV9 | CASSVDSWAVEQFF | TGTGCCAGCAGCGTAGACTCCTGGGCCGTGGAGCAGTTCTTC
NA | many | TRBJ1-6 | TRBV5-1 | CASSSEVDSPLHF | TGCGCCAGCAGCTCGGAGGTAGACTCACCCCTCCACTTT
TRBD2 | many | TRBJ2-3 | TRBV20-1 | CSAKRGTDTQYF | TGCAGTGCCAAGCGGGGGACAGATACGCAGTATTTT
NA | many | TRBJ1-5 | TRBV28 | CASSSADRINQPQHF | TGTGCCAGCAGTTCGGCAGACAGAATTAATCAGCCCCAGCATTTT
TRBD2 | many | TRBJ2-3 | TRBV5-1 | CASSLGGLAGASTDTQYF | TGCGCCAGCAGCTTGGGTGGCCTAGCGGGGGCTAGCACAGATACGCAGTATTTT
NA | many | TRBJ2-3 | TRBV5-5 | CASSPQGRFADTQYF | TGTGCCAGCAGCCCCCAGGGTAGGTTCGCAGATACGCAGTATTTT
NA | NA | TRBJ2-2 | TRBV3-1 | CATCQRGADGELFF | TGTGCCACCTGCCAAAGGGGCGCCGACGGGGAGCTGTTTTTT
TRBD2 | many | TRBJ2-7 | TRBV5-1 | CASSLGLAGGAYEQYF | TGCGCCAGCAGCTTGGGGCTAGCGGGGGGAGCCTACGAGCAGTACTTC
NA | many | TRBJ1-2 | TRBV6-5 | CASSGTTYGYTF | TGTGCCAGCAGTGGGACAACCTATGGCTACACCTTC
NA | many | TRBJ2-1 | TRBV7-2 | CASSLGGAGWYEQFF | TGTGCCAGCAGCCTGGGGGGGGCCGGGTGGTATGAGCAGTTCTTC